A single T cell receptor beta chain is shown here with its context. 60 Vbeta and 13 Jbeta primers were used in PCR. Profiled with immunoSEQ multiplex PCR; TCRdb holds only in-frame clones, not every one. This sample carries about 160,000 clones, 77% of them seen once, and the ten largest clones take 1.5% to 2%. This entry comes from a study of cytomegalovirus exposure and HLA in healthy donors. The overall study: A prior study identified over 100 million unique TCR beta sequences from about 180 million T cells.

Germline V gene data show CDR1 as MNHNS and CDR2 as SASEGT. The CDR3 has 14 amino acids. Losses at the gene ends were 7 bases for V and 1 base for J; bases not matched to a gene: 3. The rearrangement links TRBV6-1 to TRBJ2-2; 7 positions match TRBD1. The specimen was PBMCs. The TCR was taken from a woman younger than 45 in good health and CMV-seronegative. For the CDR3, the DNA is TGTGCCAGCAACCGGGACAGGAACACCGGGGAGCTGTTTTTT. It yields the protein CASNRDRNTGELFF.